In its sample, the clone carrying this T cell receptor (beta chain) was seen once. Its specificity is not known. Unique molecular identifiers were present in the TCR beta cDNA libraries. TCRdb used MiXCR to reprocess the PCR reads, holding one entry per CDR3 protein. The sample records fewer than 850,000 distinct CDR3 sequences, under 60% being singletons. Germline trimming cut 2 bases from V and 2 bases from J; bases unmatched to any gene: 0. Germline V gene data show CDR1 as LNHDA and CDR2 as SQIVND (reference sequence). The CDR3 is 13 residues long. The data belong to a study of post-analysis software for immune sequencing data. Across the whole study: There were relapsing-remitting, secondary progressive and progressive-relapsing multiple sclerosis among the disease courses included.

Overall study findings and caveats: In patients, about five TRBV segments were more frequent than in controls, with TRBV5-6, TRBV5-1 and TRBV20-1 among them.

V usage is TRBV19 and J usage is TRBJ2-7; TRBD2 aligns across 7 bases. The sequenced sample was blood. The sequence was obtained from a girl aged 5-17 years with multiple sclerosis. The CDR3 sequence is CASSITSAYEQYF. CDR3 sequence (DNA): TGTGCCAGTAGTATAACTAGCGCCTACGAGCAGTACTTC.